This TCR beta chain was obtained from a study of blood T cell repertoires in COVID-19. Patients in Seattle were enrolled during active infection, then followed longitudinally. The germline CDR1 and CDR2 sequences are SGHTA and FQGTGA. The ends were cut back, 2 bases at V and 8 bases at J, with 10 bases in the middle. This CDR3 spans 13 amino acids. Only a few counts were recorded for this clone. Libraries were prepared by immunoSEQ multiplex PCR; TCRdb keeps only in-frame clonotypes and omits some of them. The table shows roughly 380,000 clones, with about 88% occurring only once. The V gene is TRBV7-3, the J gene TRBJ2-4; possibly TRBD1 for D (6 bases). The sample comprised peripheral blood. This clonotype was sampled from a woman in her 40s with COVID-19, enrolled during active disease. CDR3 sequence: CASSLGQSYIQYF. In DNA form, the CDR3 reads TGTGCCAGCAGCTTAGGACAGTCGTACATTCAGTACTTC. The whole variable domain, remainder taken from reference TRBV7-3 and TRBJ2-4, is GAGVSQTPSNKVTEKGKYVELRCDPISGHTALYWYRQSLGQGPEFLIYFQGTGAADDSGLPNDRFFAVRPEGSVSTLKIQRTERGDSAVYLCASSLGQSYIQYFGAGTRLSVL.